Reported below is one T cell receptor beta chain. Its antigen is unidentified. The entry originates in a study of shared clonotypes between healthy human individuals. Sequencing used immunoSEQ multiplex PCR; TCRdb keeps in-frame clones, though not all of them. The sample records around 1,900,000 clones, about 93% being singletons. Broader study findings: An effect of sequencing depth on clonotype sharing among donors was expected. Across subsets, estimated richness was generally greater for naive than for memory populations.

This CDR3 spans 16 amino acids. V gave up 4 bases and J gave up 11 bases; unmatched junction bases: 15. As defined, naive CD8 cells were CD45RO-negative and positively selected for CCR7, with terminally differentiated effector memory CD45RA+ cells excluded. The TCR sequence derives from a man between 18 and 35 years old in good health. Some clones in this sample may be carry-over from other donors' samples. The J gene is TRBJ1-6, the V gene TRBV5-3, with 7 positions matching TRBD1. TRBV5-3 is treated as an ORF (open reading frame) with a function not yet certain. Specimen: naive CD8+ T cells from PBMCs. The CDR3 reads CARSPSNRGVGTPLHF. CDR3 coding DNA: TGTGCCAGAAGCCCCTCCAACAGGGGCGTCGGTACACCCCTCCACTTT.